This TCR beta chain was captured by sequencing in a study of CD8+ T cells in alopecia areata. For the study at large: The drug, oral tofacitinib, was given to treated patients at 5 to 10 mg twice daily. Treatment ran 6 to 18 months, with 6 months of follow-up afterward. Broader study findings: Tofacitinib produced a significant decrease in scalp clonality and in expanded CD8+ clones among the top 100. Alopecia totalis/universalis scalp especially showed more expanded CD8+ clones than normal scalp.

It was cDNA, reverse transcribed from extracted RNA, that served as the sequencing template. Generated by immunoSEQ multiplex PCR, the TCRdb table keeps only in-frame clones and is missing some. The data contain 150,000 to 200,000 clones, around three fifths of them singletons. CDR3 length: 13 residues. CDR1 is GTSNPN, CDR2 SVGIG, per germline (reference sequence). The junction had 2 bases not matched to a gene; V was cut back by 3 bases and J by 5 bases. Of note for this clone: Its antigen is currently unknown.

As to treatment: oral pan-JAK inhibitor, 5-10 mg twice daily. This TCR was sampled from a human donor with alopecia areata. This sample comprised CD4+ T cells sorted from blood, obtained at week 24, from a patient treated with tofacitinib. The chain is built from TRBV30 and TRBJ2-2, with 8 bases identical to TRBD1. CDR3 loop: CAWSGQGTGELFF. CDR3 nucleotide sequence: TGTGCCTGGAGCGGACAGGGAACCGGGGAGCTGTTTTTT. The full variable domain, rest sourced from reference TRBV30 and TRBJ2-2, is SQTIHQWPATLVQPVGSPLSLECTVEGTSNPNLYWYRQAAGRGLQLLFYSVGIGQISSEVPQNLSASRPQDRQFILSSKKLLLSDSGFYLCAWSGQGTGELFFGEGSRLTVL.